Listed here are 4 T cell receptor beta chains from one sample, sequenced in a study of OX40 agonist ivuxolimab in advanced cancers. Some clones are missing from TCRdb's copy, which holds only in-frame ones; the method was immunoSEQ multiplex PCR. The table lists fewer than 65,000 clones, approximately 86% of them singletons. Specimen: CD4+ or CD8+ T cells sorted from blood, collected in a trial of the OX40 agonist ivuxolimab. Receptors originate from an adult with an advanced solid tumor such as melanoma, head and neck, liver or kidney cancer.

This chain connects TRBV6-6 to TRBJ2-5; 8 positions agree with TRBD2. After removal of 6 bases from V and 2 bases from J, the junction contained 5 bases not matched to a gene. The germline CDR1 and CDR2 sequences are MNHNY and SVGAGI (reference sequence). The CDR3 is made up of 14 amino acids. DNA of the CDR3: TGTGCCAGCAGCCTACCGGGGGGGCAAGAGACCCAGTACTTC. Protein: CASSLPGGQETQYF.

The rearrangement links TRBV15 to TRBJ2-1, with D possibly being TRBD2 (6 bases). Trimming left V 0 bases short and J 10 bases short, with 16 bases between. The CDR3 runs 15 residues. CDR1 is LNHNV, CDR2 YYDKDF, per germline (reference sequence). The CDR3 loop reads CATSRDPGVGREQFF. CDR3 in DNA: TGTGCCACCAGCAGAGATCCGGGAGTGGGGCGGGAGCAGTTCTTC.

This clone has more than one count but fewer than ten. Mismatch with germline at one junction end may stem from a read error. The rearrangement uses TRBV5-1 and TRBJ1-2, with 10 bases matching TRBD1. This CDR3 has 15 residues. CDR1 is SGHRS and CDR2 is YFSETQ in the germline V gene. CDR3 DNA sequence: TGCGCCAGCAACTTGGACGTAGGGACAGGGGCGGGCTACACCTTC. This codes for CASNLDVGTGAGYTF.

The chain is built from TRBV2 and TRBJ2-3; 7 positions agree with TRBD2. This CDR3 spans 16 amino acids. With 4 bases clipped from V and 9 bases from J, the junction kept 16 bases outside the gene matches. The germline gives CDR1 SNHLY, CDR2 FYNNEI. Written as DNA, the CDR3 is TGTGCCAGCAGTGGTGATCAGACGGTGGTGGGAGGGACGCAGTATTTT. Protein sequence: CASSGDQTVVGGTQYF.